This T cell receptor beta chain was identified during a study of T cells in Graves' hyperthyroidism and ophthalmopathy. Study overall: The authors collected peripheral blood at initial diagnosis, before any treatment.

Per germline, CDR1 SGHTA and CDR2 FQGNSA. CDR3 size: 15 residues. V lost 3 bases and J lost 2; bases outside the gene matches: 3. This clonotype has only one observation. Amplified TCR beta CDR3 regions came from RNA transcripts. The HTBI set primed first-round TCR CDR3 RT-PCR. Each CDR3 protein is one row after TCRdb ran MiXCR on the multiplex PCR reads. The profile shows hundreds of thousands of distinct CDR3 sequences, roughly a third of them singletons. Material: blood. The chain recombines TRBV7-2 with TRBJ1-1; 10 nucleotides line up with TRBD1. This TCR was sampled from a woman aged 40 to 50 with Graves' hyperthyroidism. CDR3 nucleotide sequence: TGTGCCAGCAGCTTCCGGACAGGGGGTAACACTGAAGCTTTCTTT. Translating it yields CASSFRTGGNTEAFF.